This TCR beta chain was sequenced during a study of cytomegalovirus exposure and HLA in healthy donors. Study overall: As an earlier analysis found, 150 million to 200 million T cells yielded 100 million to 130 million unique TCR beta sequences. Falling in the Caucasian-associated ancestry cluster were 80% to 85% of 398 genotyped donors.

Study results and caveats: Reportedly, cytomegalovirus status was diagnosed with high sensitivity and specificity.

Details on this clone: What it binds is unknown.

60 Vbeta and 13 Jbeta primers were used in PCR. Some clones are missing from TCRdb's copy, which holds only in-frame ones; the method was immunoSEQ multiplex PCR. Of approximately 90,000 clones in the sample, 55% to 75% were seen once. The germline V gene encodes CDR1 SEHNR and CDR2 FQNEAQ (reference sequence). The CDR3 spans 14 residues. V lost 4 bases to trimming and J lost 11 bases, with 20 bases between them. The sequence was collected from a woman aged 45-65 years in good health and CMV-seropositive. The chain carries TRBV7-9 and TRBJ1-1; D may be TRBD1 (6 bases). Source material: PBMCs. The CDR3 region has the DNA TGTGCCAGCAGCTCCCTAAGACAGGCCCTGAGGGCTTTCTTT. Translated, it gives CASSSLRQALRAFF.